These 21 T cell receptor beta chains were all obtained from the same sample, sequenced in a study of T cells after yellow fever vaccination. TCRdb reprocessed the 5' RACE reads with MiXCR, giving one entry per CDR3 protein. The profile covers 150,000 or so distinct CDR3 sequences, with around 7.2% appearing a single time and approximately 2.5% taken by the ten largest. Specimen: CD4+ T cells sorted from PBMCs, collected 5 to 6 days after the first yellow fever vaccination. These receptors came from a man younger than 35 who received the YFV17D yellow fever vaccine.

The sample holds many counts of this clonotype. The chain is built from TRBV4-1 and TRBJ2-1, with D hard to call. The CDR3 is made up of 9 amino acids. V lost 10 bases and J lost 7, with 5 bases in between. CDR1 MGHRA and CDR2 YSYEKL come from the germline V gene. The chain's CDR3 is CATENEQFF. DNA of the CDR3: TGCGCCACTGAAAATGAGCAGTTCTTC.

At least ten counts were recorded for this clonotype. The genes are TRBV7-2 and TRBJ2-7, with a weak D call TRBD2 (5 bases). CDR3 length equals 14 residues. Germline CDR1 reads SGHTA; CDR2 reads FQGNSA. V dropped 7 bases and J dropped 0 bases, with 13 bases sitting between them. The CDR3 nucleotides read TGTGCCAGCACCTTCGGACTGGTCTCCTACGAGCAGTACTTC. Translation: CASTFGLVSYEQYF.

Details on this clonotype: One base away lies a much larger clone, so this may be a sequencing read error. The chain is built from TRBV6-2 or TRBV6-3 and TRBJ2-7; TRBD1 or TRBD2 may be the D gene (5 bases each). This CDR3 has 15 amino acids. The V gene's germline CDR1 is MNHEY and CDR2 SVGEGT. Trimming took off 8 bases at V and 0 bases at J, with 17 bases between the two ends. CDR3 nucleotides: TGTGCCAGCGCCTCGGGGCAGTTTTTCTCCTACGAGCAGTACGTC. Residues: CASASGQFFSYEQYV.

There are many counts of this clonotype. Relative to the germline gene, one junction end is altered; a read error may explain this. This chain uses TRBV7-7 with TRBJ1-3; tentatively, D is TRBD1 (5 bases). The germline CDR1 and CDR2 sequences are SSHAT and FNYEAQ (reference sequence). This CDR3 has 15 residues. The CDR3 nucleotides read TGTGCTAGCAGCTCGTCCCCAGGGTCCGGAAACACCATATATTTT. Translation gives CASSSSPGSGNTIYF.

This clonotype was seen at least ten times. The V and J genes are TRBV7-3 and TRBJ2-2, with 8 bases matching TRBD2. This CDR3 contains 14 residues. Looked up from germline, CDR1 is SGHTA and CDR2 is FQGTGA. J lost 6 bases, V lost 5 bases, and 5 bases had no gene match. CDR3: CASSMSGGSGELFF. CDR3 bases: TGTGCCAGCAGCATGAGCGGGGGCTCCGGGGAGCTGTTTTTT.

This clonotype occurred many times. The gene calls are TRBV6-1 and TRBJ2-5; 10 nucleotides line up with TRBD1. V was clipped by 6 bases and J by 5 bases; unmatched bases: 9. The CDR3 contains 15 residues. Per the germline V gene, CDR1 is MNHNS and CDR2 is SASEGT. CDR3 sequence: CASRRTGGWGETQYF. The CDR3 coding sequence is TGTGCCAGCAGACGGACAGGGGGGTGGGGGGAGACCCAGTACTTC.

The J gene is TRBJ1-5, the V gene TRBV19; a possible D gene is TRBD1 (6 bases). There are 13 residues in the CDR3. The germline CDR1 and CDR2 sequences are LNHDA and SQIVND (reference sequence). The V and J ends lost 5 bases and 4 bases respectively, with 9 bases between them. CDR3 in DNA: TGTGCCAGTAGTGACAGGTTAAATCAGCCCCAGCATTTT. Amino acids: CASSDRLNQPQHF.

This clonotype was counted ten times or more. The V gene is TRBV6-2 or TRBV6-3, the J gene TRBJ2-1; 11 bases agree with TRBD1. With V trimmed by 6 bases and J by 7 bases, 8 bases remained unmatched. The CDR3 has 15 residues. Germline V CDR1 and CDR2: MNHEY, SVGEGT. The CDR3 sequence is CASRGGTGGRNEQFF. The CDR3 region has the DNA TGTGCCAGCAGGGGTGGGACAGGGGGACGGAATGAGCAGTTCTTC.

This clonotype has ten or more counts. The CDR3 DNA reads TGCGCCAGCAGCTTGCAGTCGACAGATACGCAGTATTTT. Protein: CASSLQSTDTQYF. The V call is TRBV5-1, the J call TRBJ2-3; no reliable D call. This CDR3 has 13 residues. CDR1 SGHRS and CDR2 YFSETQ come from the germline V gene. Deletions cut 1 base from V and 3 bases from J, with 6 bases between.

CDR3 in DNA: TGTGCCAGCAGCACTCGGGGCCAATTCACAGATACGCAGTATTTT. This encodes CASSTRGQFTDTQYF. V usage is TRBV7-2 and J usage is TRBJ2-3, with D possibly called TRBD1 or TRBD2 (5 bases each). In germline, CDR1 is SGHTA, CDR2 FQGNSA. The V end was cut by 5 bases, the J end by 2 bases, with 14 bases between. CDR3 length: 15 amino acids.

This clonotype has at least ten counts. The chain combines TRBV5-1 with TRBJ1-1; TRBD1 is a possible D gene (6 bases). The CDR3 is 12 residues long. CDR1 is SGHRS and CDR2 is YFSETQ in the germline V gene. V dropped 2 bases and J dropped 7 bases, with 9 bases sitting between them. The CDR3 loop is CASSFQGHEAFF. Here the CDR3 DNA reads TGCGCCAGCAGCTTTCAGGGGCATGAAGCTTTCTTT. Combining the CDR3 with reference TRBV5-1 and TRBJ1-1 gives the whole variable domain KAGVTQTPRYLIKTRGQQVTLSCSPISGHRSVSWYQQTPGQGLQFLFEYFSETQRNKGNFPGRFSGRQFSNSRSEMNVSTLELGDSALYLCASSFQGHEAFFGQGTRLTVV.

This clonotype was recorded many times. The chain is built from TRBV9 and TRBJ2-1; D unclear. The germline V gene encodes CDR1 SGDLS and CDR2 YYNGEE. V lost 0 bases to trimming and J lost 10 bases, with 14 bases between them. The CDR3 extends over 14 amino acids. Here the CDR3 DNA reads TGTGCCAGCAGCGTAGCCGGAACGTTCCGGGAGCAGTTCTTC. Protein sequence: CASSVAGTFREQFF.

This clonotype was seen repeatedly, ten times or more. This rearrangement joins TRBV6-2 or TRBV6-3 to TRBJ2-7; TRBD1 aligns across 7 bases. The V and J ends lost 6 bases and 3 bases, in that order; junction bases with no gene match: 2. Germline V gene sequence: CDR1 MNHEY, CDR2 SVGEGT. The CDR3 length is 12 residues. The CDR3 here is CASSWTGYEQYF. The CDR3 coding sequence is TGTGCCAGCAGCTGGACAGGCTACGAGCAGTACTTC.

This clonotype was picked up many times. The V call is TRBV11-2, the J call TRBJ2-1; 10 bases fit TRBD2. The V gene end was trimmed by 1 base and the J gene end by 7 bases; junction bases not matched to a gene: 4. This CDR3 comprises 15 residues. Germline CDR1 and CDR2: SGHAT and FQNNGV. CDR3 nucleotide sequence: TGTGCCAGCAGCTTAGTTAGCGGGGGGCCTAATGAGCAGTTCTTC. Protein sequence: CASSLVSGGPNEQFF.

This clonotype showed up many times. CDR3 DNA sequence: TGTGCCAGCTCAAATTTAGGGACCTACGAGCAGTACGTC. Amino acids: CASSNLGTYEQYV. The chain carries TRBV18 and TRBJ2-7; D unresolved. The germline V gene has CDR1 KGHSH and CDR2 LQKENI. The CDR3 consists of 13 residues. Trimming shortened V by 5 bases and J by 2 bases, and 10 bases separated the two germline ends.

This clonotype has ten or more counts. The CDR3 reads CASSLFSLPGTQETQYF. CDR3 DNA: TGTGCCAGCAGCTTGTTCTCCCTACCCGGAACACAAGAGACCCAGTACTTC. The genes are TRBV5-5 and TRBJ2-5, with no clear D. The germline V gene has CDR1 SGHKS and CDR2 YYEKEE (reference sequence). CDR3 length: 17 amino acids. Trimming took 1 base from V and 2 from J, leaving 18 bases between them. Together with reference TRBV5-5 and TRBJ2-5, the CDR3 gives the full variable domain: DAGVTQSPTHLIKTRGQQVTLRCSPISGHKSVSWYQQVLGQGPQFIFQYYEKEERGRGNFPDRFSARQFPNYSSELNVNALLLGDSALYLCASSLFSLPGTQETQYFGPGTRLLVL.

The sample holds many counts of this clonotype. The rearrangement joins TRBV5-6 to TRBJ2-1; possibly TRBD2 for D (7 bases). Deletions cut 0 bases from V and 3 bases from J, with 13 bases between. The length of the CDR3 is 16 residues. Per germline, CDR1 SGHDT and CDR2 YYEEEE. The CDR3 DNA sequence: TGTGCCAGCAGCTTGGAGGGGGGGGGTGTCTACAATGAGCAGTTCTTC. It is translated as CASSLEGGGVYNEQFF.

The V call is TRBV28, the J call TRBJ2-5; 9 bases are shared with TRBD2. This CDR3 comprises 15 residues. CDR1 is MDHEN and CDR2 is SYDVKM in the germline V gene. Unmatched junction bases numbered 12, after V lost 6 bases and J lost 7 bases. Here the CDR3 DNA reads TGTGCCAGCAGCAACGGCGGGGGGGGCTCCCGGACCCAGTACTTC. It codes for CASSNGGGGSRTQYF.

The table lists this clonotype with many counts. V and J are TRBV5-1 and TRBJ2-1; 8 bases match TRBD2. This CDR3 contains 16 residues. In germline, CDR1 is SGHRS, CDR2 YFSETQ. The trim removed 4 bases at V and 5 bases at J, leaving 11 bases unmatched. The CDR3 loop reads CASSVNRGGSNNEQFF. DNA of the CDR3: TGCGCCAGCAGCGTTAACCGGGGGGGAAGCAACAATGAGCAGTTCTTC.

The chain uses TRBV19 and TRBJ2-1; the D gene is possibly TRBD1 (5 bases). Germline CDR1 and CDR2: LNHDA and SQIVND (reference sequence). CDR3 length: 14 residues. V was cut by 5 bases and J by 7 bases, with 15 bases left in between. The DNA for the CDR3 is TGTGCCAGTAGTCATGGCAGGGAAGGTAATGAGCAGTTCTTC. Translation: CASSHGREGNEQFF.

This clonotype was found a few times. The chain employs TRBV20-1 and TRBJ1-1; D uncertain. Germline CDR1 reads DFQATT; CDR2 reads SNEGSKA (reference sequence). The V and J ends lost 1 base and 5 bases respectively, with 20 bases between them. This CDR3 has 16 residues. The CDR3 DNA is TGCAGTGCTAGAGTAAACGGACCGGACCCGGGGACTGAAGCTTTCTTT. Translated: CSARVNGPDPGTEAFF.